The 13 T cell receptor beta chains listed next were all sequenced from one sample in a study of regulatory T cells in long-lasting Graves disease. Time point in this sample: newly diagnosed GD, antithyroid drugs for less than 3 months. With RNA extracted from PBMCs as input, the TCR library was made. According to the study, TCR beta libraries were built with iRepertoire HTBI primers and CDR3-region Arm-PCR. TCRdb reanalysed the multiplex PCR reads using MiXCR and keeps one entry per CDR3 protein. In the table there are approximately 540,000 distinct CDR3 sequences, approximately 12% of which are singletons. The data were also submitted as part of a second study, on T cells in Graves' hyperthyroidism and ophthalmopathy.

Here the sequenced sample was peripheral blood mononuclear cells (PBMCs), taken at new diagnosis, from a patient treated with antithyroid drugs. These receptors all stem from a woman aged 30 to 39 with Graves disease.

This clonotype was seen ten or more times. The chain uses TRBV19 and TRBJ2-5, with D possibly matching TRBD2 (5 bases). The CDR3 sequence is 13 residues long. The V and J ends lost 5 bases and 5 bases respectively, with 12 bases between them. The germline CDR1 and CDR2 sequences are LNHDA and SQIVND (reference sequence). This chain's CDR3 is CASSDQEVETQYF. The CDR3 nucleotides are TGTGCCAGTAGTGACCAGGAGGTGGAGACCCAGTACTTC.

As for this clonotype: This is likely an artifact of a read error, given a far larger clone one base away. This chain connects TRBV7-3 to TRBJ2-3; 7 bases match TRBD1. The J call may be incorrect, as the DNA end agrees better with TRBJ1-5. CDR1 and CDR2 (germline): SGHTA, FQGTGA. The CDR3 has 17 residues. Here the CDR3 DNA reads TGTGCCAGCAGCTTAACCCTACTACAGGGGCCGGATCGTTCGCAGCATTTT. This codes for CASSLTLLQGPDRSQHF.

This clonotype came up a few times. V gene TRBV7-9 combines with J gene TRBJ1-5; D is unclear. The V gene lost 1 base and the J gene lost 1 base, with 20 bases spanning the gap. Germline CDR1 and CDR2: SEHNR and FQNEAQ (reference sequence). CDR3 length equals 19 residues. The CDR3 is CASSLVFGRTQESNQPQHF. For the CDR3, the DNA is TGTGCCAGCAGCTTAGTCTTCGGCAGGACGCAGGAGAGCAATCAGCCCCAGCATTTT.

The table lists this clonotype with many counts. Here the CDR3 DNA reads TGCAGTGCCAAGGACAGCTTAAAAAATCAGCCCCAGCATTTT. Encoded protein: CSAKDSLKNQPQHF. The chain uses TRBV20-1 and TRBJ1-5; TRBD1 might be the D (6 bases). V lost 6 bases to trimming and J lost 4 bases, with 16 bases between them. In germline, CDR1 is DFQATT, CDR2 SNEGSKA (reference sequence). The CDR3 has 14 residues.

The chain has TRBV7-2 and TRBJ2-1, with D hard to call. Deletions cut 4 bases from V and 5 bases from J, with 12 bases between. Per germline, CDR1 SGHTA and CDR2 FQGNSA. This CDR3 is built from 14 residues. CDR3 DNA: TGTGCCAGCAGCTCTGTTGGTCCGAACAATGAGCAGTTCTTC. It is translated as CASSSVGPNNEQFF.

This sequence joins TRBV2 and TRBJ2-1; possibly TRBD1 for D (5 bases). Germline V CDR1 and CDR2: SNHLY, FYNNEI. The CDR3 runs to 13 residues. Trimming left V 4 bases short and J 7 bases short, with 11 bases between. The CDR3 bases are TGTGCCAGCAGTGCTCTCAGGGTAAATGAGCAGTTCTTC. It translates to CASSALRVNEQFF.

This clonotype was recorded many times. The genes are TRBV24-1 and TRBJ2-1; D gene unclear. V was cut by 0 bases and J by 9 bases, with 8 bases left in between. The V gene's germline CDR1 is KGHDR and CDR2 SFDVKD. The CDR3 is 13 residues long. The CDR3 sequence: CATSDLAPSEQFF. The DNA for the CDR3 is TGTGCCACCAGTGATTTGGCCCCCAGTGAGCAGTTCTTC.

With regard to this clonotype: It differs at one base from a far larger clone, so likely a read error. This rearrangement joins TRBV6-2 or TRBV6-3 to TRBJ2-1; 7 bases align to TRBD2. The J call may be incorrect, as the DNA end agrees better with TRBJ2-7. Germline V lookup: CDR1 MNHEY, CDR2 SVGEGT. This CDR3 is built from 16 residues. The CDR3 here is CASSNRAGAGNYEQYF. In DNA form, the CDR3 reads TGTGCCAGCAGTAATCGGGCGGGAGCGGGGAACTACGAGCAGTACTTC.

This clonotype appeared many times. V usage is TRBV18 and J usage is TRBJ2-5; D gene unclear. The CDR3 spans 13 residues. V was pared by 2 bases and J by 1 base, with 5 bases between. Germline V gene sequence: CDR1 KGHSH, CDR2 LQKENI. In DNA form, the CDR3 reads TGTGCCAGCTCACCAGGGTTCCAAGAGACCCAGTACTTC. Its translation is CASSPGFQETQYF.

This clonotype was observed at least ten times. J is TRBJ1-2 and V is TRBV29-1; D unresolved. CDR1 is SQVTM and CDR2 is ANQGSEA in the germline V gene. The CDR3 is 12 amino acids. V was clipped by 4 bases and J by 4 bases, with 10 bases between them. CDR3 in DNA: TGCAGCGTTGTGGTGTCGGGCTATGGCTACACCTTC. It translates to CSVVVSGYGYTF.

Ten or more counts support this clonotype. The CDR3 region has the DNA TGTGCCAGCAGTGCCCGGACAGGGTTAAACATTCAGTACTTC. Protein: CASSARTGLNIQYF. V gene TRBV6-2 or TRBV6-3 combines with J gene TRBJ2-4, with 8 nucleotides matching TRBD1. The V and J ends lost 5 bases and 6 bases, in that order; junction bases with no gene match: 6. The CDR3 is made up of 14 amino acids. CDR1 and CDR2 (germline): MNHEY, SVGEGT.

This clonotype was recorded many times. This chain links TRBV10-3 with TRBJ2-7; TRBD2 matches 7 bases. The CDR3 sequence is 13 residues long. V shed 4 bases and J 6 bases; nucleotides not matched to a gene: 6. Germline lookup yields CDR1 ENHRY and CDR2 SYGVKD. Written as DNA, the CDR3 is TGTGCCATCAGTGGTAGGGAGGGAGGCGAGCAGTACTTC. Translation gives CAISGREGGEQYF.

As regards this clonotype: A read error may explain this, as a much larger clone is one base away. The genes are TRBV7-9 and TRBJ2-7, with 8 bases aligning to TRBD1. J lost 7 bases, V lost 3 bases, and 14 bases had no gene match. The CDR3 consists of 16 residues. Germline V CDR1 and CDR2: SEHNR, FQNEAQ (reference sequence). In DNA, the CDR3 is TGTGCCAGCAGCTTCGGGGCCGGGACAGGCTCGAATGAGCAGTACTTC. It translates to CASSFGAGTGSNEQYF.